This TCR beta chain is drawn from a study of blood T cell repertoires in COVID-19. Study-level information: Nucleic acid was either cDNA or gDNA, and it came from T cells, B-cell-depleted T cells, or PBMCs.

Generated by immunoSEQ multiplex PCR, the TCRdb table keeps only in-frame clones and is missing some. Here the sample spans about 14,000 clones, more than 70% being singletons. Germline V lookup: CDR1 SGHVS, CDR2 FQNEAQ. V dropped 5 bases and J dropped 7 bases, with 7 bases sitting between them. This CDR3 has 11 amino acids. Sample: peripheral blood. The chain has TRBV7-8 and TRBJ2-3; D gene ambiguous. This sequence originates from a human donor in a cohort sampled during active COVID-19. As DNA, the CDR3 is TGTGCCAGCAGCGCTAGAAATACGCAGTATTTT. Its translation: CASSARNTQYF.